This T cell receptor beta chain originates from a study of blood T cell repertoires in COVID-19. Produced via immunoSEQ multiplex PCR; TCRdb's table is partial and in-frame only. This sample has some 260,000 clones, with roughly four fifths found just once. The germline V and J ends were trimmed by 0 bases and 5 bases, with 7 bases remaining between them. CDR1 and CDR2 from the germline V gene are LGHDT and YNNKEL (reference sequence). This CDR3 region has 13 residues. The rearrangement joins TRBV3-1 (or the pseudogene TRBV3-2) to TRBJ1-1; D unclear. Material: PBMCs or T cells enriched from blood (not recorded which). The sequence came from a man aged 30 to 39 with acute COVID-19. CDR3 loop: CASSQEGRTEAFF. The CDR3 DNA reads TGTGCCAGCAGCCAAGAGGGGAGGACTGAAGCTTTCTTT.